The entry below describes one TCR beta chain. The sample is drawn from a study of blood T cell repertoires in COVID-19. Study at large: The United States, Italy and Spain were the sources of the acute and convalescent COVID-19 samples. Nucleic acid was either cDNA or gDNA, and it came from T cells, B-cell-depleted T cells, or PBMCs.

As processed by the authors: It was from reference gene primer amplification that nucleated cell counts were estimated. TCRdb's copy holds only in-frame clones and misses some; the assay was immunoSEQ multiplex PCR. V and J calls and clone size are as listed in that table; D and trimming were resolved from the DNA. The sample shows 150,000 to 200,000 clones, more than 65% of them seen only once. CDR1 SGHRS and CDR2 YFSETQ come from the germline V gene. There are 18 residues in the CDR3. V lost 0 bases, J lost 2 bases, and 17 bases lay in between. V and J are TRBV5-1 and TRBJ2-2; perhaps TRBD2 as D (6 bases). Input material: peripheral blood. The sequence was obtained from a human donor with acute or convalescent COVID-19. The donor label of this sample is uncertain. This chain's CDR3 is CASSLVGLGSGNTGELFF. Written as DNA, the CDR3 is TGCGCCAGCAGCTTGGTGGGCCTGGGTAGCGGAAACACCGGGGAGCTGTTTTTT.